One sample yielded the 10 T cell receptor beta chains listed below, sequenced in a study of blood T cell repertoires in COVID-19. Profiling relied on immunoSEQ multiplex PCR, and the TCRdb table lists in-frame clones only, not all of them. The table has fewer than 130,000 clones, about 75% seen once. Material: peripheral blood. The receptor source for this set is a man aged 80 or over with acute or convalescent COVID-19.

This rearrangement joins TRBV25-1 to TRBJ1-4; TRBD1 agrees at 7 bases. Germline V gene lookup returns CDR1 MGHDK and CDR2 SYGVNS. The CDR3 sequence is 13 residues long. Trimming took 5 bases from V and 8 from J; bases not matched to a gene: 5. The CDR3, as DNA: TGTGCCAGCAGTTTTAGGACAGGAGAAAAACTGTTTTTT. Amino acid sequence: CASSFRTGEKLFF. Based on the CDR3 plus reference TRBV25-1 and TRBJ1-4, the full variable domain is EADIYQTPRYLVIGTGKKITLECSQTMGHDKMYWYQQDPGMELHLIHYSYGVNSTEKGDLSSESTVSRIRTEHFPLTLESARPSHTSQYLCASSFRTGEKLFFGSGTQLSVL.

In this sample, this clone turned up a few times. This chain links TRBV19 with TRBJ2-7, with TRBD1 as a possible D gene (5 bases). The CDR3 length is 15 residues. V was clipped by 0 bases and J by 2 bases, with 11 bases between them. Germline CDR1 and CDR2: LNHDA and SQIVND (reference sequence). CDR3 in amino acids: CASSIDHQGTYEQYF. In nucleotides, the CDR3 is TGTGCCAGTAGTATAGATCATCAGGGTACCTACGAGCAGTACTTC.

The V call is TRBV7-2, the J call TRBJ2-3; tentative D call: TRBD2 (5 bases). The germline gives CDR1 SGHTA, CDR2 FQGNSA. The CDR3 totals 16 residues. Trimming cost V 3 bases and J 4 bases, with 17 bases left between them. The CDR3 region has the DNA TGTGCCAGCAGCTTCGGGAACGGACCTGGGTCAGATACGCAGTATTTT. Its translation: CASSFGNGPGSDTQYF.

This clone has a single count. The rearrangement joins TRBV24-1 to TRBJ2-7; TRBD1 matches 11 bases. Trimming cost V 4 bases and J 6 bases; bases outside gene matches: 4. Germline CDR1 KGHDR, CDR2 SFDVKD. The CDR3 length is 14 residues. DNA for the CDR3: TGTGCCACCAGTGAAGCCGGGACAGGGGGCGAGCAGTACTTC. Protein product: CATSEAGTGGEQYF.

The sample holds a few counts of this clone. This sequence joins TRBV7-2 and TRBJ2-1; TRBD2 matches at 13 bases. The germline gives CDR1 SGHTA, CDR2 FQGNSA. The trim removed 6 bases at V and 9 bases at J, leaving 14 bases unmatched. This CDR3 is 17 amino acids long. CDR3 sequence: CASSRMVLAGGPGEQFF. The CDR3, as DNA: TGTGCCAGCAGTCGGATGGTACTAGCGGGAGGGCCTGGTGAGCAGTTCTTC.

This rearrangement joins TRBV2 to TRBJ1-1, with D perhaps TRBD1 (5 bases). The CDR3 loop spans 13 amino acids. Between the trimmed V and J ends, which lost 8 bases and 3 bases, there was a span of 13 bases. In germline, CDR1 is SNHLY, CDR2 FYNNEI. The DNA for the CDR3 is TGTGCCAGCGGCAGGGTTAGTGACACTGAAGCTTTCTTT. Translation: CASGRVSDTEAFF.

CDR3 in DNA: TGTGCGAGCCTCACAGGGGGCGGAACCTACGAGCAGTACTTC. The encoded protein is CASLTGGGTYEQYF. The chain joins TRBV28 to TRBJ2-7, with 9 bases aligning to TRBD1. The CDR3 spans 14 residues. Germline V gives CDR1 MDHEN, CDR2 SYDVKM.

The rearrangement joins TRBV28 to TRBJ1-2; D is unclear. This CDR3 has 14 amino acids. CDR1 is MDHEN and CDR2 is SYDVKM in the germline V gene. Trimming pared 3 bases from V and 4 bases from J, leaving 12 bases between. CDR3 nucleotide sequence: TGTGCCAGCAGTTTTGAGGGAGAGGGCTATGGCTACACCTTC. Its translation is CASSFEGEGYGYTF.

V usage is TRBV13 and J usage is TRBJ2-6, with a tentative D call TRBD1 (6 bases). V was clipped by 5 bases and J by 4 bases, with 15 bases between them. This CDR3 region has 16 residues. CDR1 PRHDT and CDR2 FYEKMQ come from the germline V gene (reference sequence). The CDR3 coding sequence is TGTGCCAGCAGCGCGCCGCCAGGGGTCGGGGCCAACGTCCTGACTTTC. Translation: CASSAPPGVGANVLTF. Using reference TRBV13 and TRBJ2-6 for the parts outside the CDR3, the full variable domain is AAGVIQSPRHLIKEKRETATLKCYPIPRHDTVYWYQQGPGQDPQFLISFYEKMQSDKGSIPDRFSAQQFSDYHSELNMSSLELGDSALYFCASSAPPGVGANVLTFGAGSRLTVL.

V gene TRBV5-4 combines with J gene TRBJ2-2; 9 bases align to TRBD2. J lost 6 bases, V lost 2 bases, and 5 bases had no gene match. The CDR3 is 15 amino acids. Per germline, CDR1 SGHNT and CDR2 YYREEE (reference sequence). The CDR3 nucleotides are TGTGCCAGCAGCTTTAGCGGGGGACGCGCCGGGGAGCTGTTTTTT. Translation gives CASSFSGGRAGELFF.